The 31 T cell receptor beta chains listed next were all sequenced from one sample in a study of blood T cell dynamics during melanoma immunotherapy. Assay: immunoSEQ multiplex PCR; the TCRdb copy retains only in-frame clones and omits some. The table shows some 15,000 clones, with around 90% occurring only once. The time point was: week 3, after first cycle of checkpoint inhibitor. Sequencing used blood, obtained from a patient treated with checkpoint blockade. The receptors originated from a human donor with melanoma.

V gene TRBV5-1 combines with J gene TRBJ2-6, with a tentative D call TRBD1 (5 bases). Germline V CDR1 and CDR2: SGHRS, YFSETQ. Trimming removed 0 bases from V and 2 bases from J, with 9 bases in between. This CDR3 is built from 16 residues. The CDR3 sequence: CASSLALGAGANVLTF. The CDR3 DNA reads as TGCGCCAGCAGCTTGGCCTTAGGGGCTGGGGCCAACGTCCTGACTTTC.

The chain has TRBV5-1 and TRBJ2-7, with D possibly TRBD2 on 6 matching bases. The CDR3 extends over 15 amino acids. Germline V gene sequence: CDR1 SGHRS, CDR2 YFSETQ. V was pared by 0 bases and J by 0 bases, with 10 bases between. The CDR3 spells CASSLVVGSSYEQYF. CDR3 in DNA: TGCGCCAGCAGCTTGGTCGTCGGGAGCTCCTACGAGCAGTACTTC.

J is TRBJ2-7 and V is TRBV10-3, with 11 bases lining up with TRBD2. The CDR3 consists of 12 residues. Germline CDR1 ENHRY, CDR2 SYGVKD. J gave up 5 bases and V 6 bases, and 0 bases lay outside the gene matches. CDR3 bases: TGTGCCATCAGGACTAGCGGGAACGAGCAGTACTTC. It translates to CAIRTSGNEQYF.

This clone was recorded only once. This rearrangement joins TRBV9 to TRBJ1-4; 7 bases match TRBD1. The CDR3 is 13 residues long. Per the germline V gene, CDR1 is SGDLS and CDR2 is YYNGEE. The V and J ends lost 3 bases and 10 bases, in that order; junction bases with no gene match: 6. The CDR3 sequence: CASSGQGYGKLFF. DNA of the CDR3: TGTGCCAGCAGCGGACAGGGTTATGGAAAACTGTTTTTT.

This clone was counted a single time. V gene TRBV19 combines with J gene TRBJ1-1; D remains unclear. The germline gives CDR1 LNHDA, CDR2 SQIVND (reference sequence). CDR3 size: 13 residues. Trimming removed 6 bases at V and 4 bases at J, with 12 bases between. The CDR3 DNA is TGTGCCAGTAGCAAAAAGGTCCCCACTGAAGCTTTCTTT. This sequence encodes CASSKKVPTEAFF.

In regard to this clone: Compared with germline, one end of the junction differs, possibly owing to a read error. The chain couples TRBV18 to TRBJ2-7; TRBD2 aligns across 8 bases. The CDR3 contains 18 residues. Germline-derived CDR1 and CDR2 are KGHSH and LQKENI. The CDR3 coding sequence is TGTGCCAGCTCCCCACAGGGTAGCCGGGGGGGTTCCTCCTACGAGCAGTACTTC. Residues: CASSPQGSRGGSSYEQYF.

This clone appeared a single time. The chain has TRBV11-2 and TRBJ2-4, with D possibly TRBD1 on 5 matching bases. The length of the CDR3 is 17 residues. CDR1 and CDR2 from the germline V gene are SGHAT and FQNNGV. V lost 1 base and J lost 0, with 13 bases in between. This CDR3 reads CASSLVNRKLAKNIQYF. The CDR3 DNA reads TGTGCCAGCAGCTTAGTTAACAGGAAACTAGCCAAAAACATTCAGTACTTC.

This rearrangement joins TRBV29-1 to TRBJ2-3; D could derive from TRBD1 or TRBD2 (6 bases each). Per germline, CDR1 SQVTM and CDR2 ANQGSEA. Trimming stripped 5 bases from V and 0 bases from J, with 24 bases between. The CDR3 spans 18 residues. CDR3 nucleotides: TGCAGCGTTCGGGAAGCCGGGGGCCACTGGAGTAGCACAGATACGCAGTATTTT. Translating gives CSVREAGGHWSSTDTQYF.

This chain links TRBV9 with TRBJ2-3; D uncertain. This CDR3 contains 16 residues. With 0 bases removed from V and 0 bases from J, the gap between germline ends came to 11 bases. Germline V CDR1 and CDR2: SGDLS, YYNGEE. The CDR3 spells CASSVVGARSTDTQYF. CDR3 in DNA: TGTGCCAGCAGCGTAGTTGGAGCCAGAAGCACAGATACGCAGTATTTT.

The gene calls are TRBV19 and TRBJ2-2; 8 nucleotides align to TRBD1. The CDR3 is 16 residues long. J lost 5 bases, V lost 6 bases, and 11 bases had no gene match. Germline V gene lookup returns CDR1 LNHDA and CDR2 SQIVND (reference sequence). The CDR3 sequence is CASSLGRTGLTGELFF. DNA of the CDR3: TGTGCCAGTAGCCTGGGTAGGACAGGGTTGACCGGGGAGCTGTTTTTT.

This rearrangement joins TRBV23-1 to TRBJ2-5; TRBD2 matches 9 bases. TRBV23-1 carries the ORF label, with uncertain function. V was clipped by 0 bases and J by 5 bases; unmatched bases: 10. CDR3 length: 17 residues. This CDR3 is CASSQSSASGKWETQYF. The CDR3 nucleotides are TGCGCCAGCAGTCAATCTTCAGCTAGCGGGAAGTGGGAGACCCAGTACTTC.

The V and J genes are TRBV28 and TRBJ2-1, with 7 positions matching TRBD1. Germline loops: CDR1 MDHEN, CDR2 SYDVKM. The CDR3 has 14 residues. V was pared by 8 bases and J by 1 base, with 5 bases of the junction left unmatched. The CDR3 sequence is CASEPGGSYNEQFF. DNA for the CDR3: TGTGCCAGCGAACCAGGGGGATCCTACAATGAGCAGTTCTTC.

This chain connects TRBV13 to TRBJ2-1; TRBD2 matches at 8 bases. Germline assignment: CDR1 PRHDT and CDR2 FYEKMQ (reference sequence). J gave up 5 bases and V 1 base, and 10 bases lay outside the gene matches. This CDR3 has 17 amino acids. CDR3 DNA sequence: TGTGCCAGCAGCTTAGTTTTCGGCGGGGGGATAAACAATGAGCAGTTCTTC. Translation gives CASSLVFGGGINNEQFF.

CDR3: CASSRQGSQGGYTF. The CDR3 region has the DNA TGCGCCAGCAGCCGACAGGGGAGCCAAGGAGGCTACACCTTC. This chain links TRBV5-1 with TRBJ1-2; 8 bases match TRBD1. Germline V gene data show CDR1 as SGHRS and CDR2 as YFSETQ. The CDR3 has 14 amino acids. V gave up 4 bases and J gave up 8 bases; unmatched junction bases: 10.

The V and J genes are TRBV6-1 and TRBJ2-6; maybe TRBD2 (5 bases). The CDR3 contains 15 residues. Trimming shortened V by 2 bases and J by 2 bases, and 7 bases separated the two germline ends. Germline lookup yields CDR1 MNHNS and CDR2 SASEGT. CDR3 bases: TGTGCCAGCAGTGAAAGGCGGGCTGGGGCCAACGTCCTGACTTTC. This gives the protein CASSERRAGANVLTF.

The chain employs TRBV4-1 and TRBJ2-1, with D maybe TRBD2 (6 bases). The CDR3 spans 16 residues. The V end lost 1 base, the J end lost 1 base, and 11 bases lay between the germline ends. Germline-derived CDR1 and CDR2 are MGHRA and YSYEKL. CDR3 sequence: CASSQVLSGSYNEQFF. For the CDR3, the DNA is TGCGCCAGCAGCCAAGTACTAAGCGGGTCCTACAATGAGCAGTTCTTC.

The CDR3 coding sequence is TGTGCCAGCAGTTTGGGGCAGGCCAACACCGGGGAGCTGTTTTTT. Protein product: CASSLGQANTGELFF. The V and J genes are TRBV7-8 and TRBJ2-2, with a weak D call TRBD1 (5 bases). The CDR3 length is 15 residues. The V end was cut by 6 bases, the J end by 2 bases, with 13 bases between. Germline-derived CDR1 and CDR2 are SGHVS and FQNEAQ.

Worth noting for this clone: Other DNA sequences within the sample encode an identical CDR3. This chain joins TRBV5-4 and TRBJ2-2, with D perhaps given as TRBD1 or TRBD2 (5 bases each). Per germline, CDR1 SGHNT and CDR2 YYREEE (reference sequence). Trimming stripped 0 bases from V and 5 bases from J, with 8 bases between. CDR3 length: 14 residues. The CDR3 protein is CASSLAGRTGELFF. The CDR3 bases are TGTGCCAGCAGCTTGGCGGGGCGTACCGGGGAGCTGTTTTTT. The complete variable domain, with remaining parts taken from reference TRBV5-4 and TRBJ2-2, reads ETGVTQSPTHLIKTRGQQVTLRCSSQSGHNTVSWYQQALGQGPQFIFQYYREEENGRGNFPPRFSGLQFPNYSSELNVNALELDDSALYLCASSLAGRTGELFFGEGSRLTVL.

V gene TRBV7-3 combines with J gene TRBJ2-3; TRBD2 matches at 9 bases. The V and J ends lost 5 bases and 2 bases, in that order; junction bases with no gene match: 8. Germline-derived CDR1 and CDR2 are SGHTA and FQGTGA. This CDR3 is 16 amino acids long. The CDR3 DNA is TGTGCCAGCAGCCTCAGAGCGGGGGGCTACACAGATACGCAGTATTTT. Its translation: CASSLRAGGYTDTQYF. Supplemented by reference TRBV7-3 and TRBJ2-3, the full variable domain reads GAGVSQTPSNKVTEKGKYVELRCDPISGHTALYWYRQSLGQGPEFLIYFQGTGAADDSGLPNDRFFAVRPEGSVSTLKIQRTERGDSAVYLCASSLRAGGYTDTQYFGPGTRLTVL.

The genes are TRBV9 and TRBJ1-3; no firm D call. Germline assignment: CDR1 SGDLS and CDR2 YYNGEE. This CDR3 has 14 amino acids. Trimming removed 1 base from V and 4 bases from J, with 9 bases in between. CDR3 nucleotides: TGTGCCAGCAGCGTAACGAATGCAGGAAACACCATATATTTT. Translation: CASSVTNAGNTIYF.

This clone was recorded once. This chain joins TRBV2 and TRBJ2-5, with D tentatively TRBD1 (6 bases). The CDR3 consists of 16 residues. V was shortened by 5 bases and J by 2 bases, with 18 bases between the two germline ends. In germline, CDR1 is SNHLY, CDR2 FYNNEI. CDR3 nucleotide sequence: TGTGCCAGCAGTAAAAGGTTAGGGGACAAACAAGAGACCCAGTACTTC. It yields the protein CASSKRLGDKQETQYF.

This clone was found a few times. Here the CDR3 DNA reads TGCGCCAGCAGCCTCGTTGGGTCGGAGGGGAGCTCCTACAATGAGCAGTTCTTC. Residues: CASSLVGSEGSSYNEQFF. The chain combines TRBV4-1 with TRBJ2-1; TRBD2 is a possible D gene (6 bases). This CDR3 has 18 residues. V was pared by 4 bases and J by 0 bases, with 19 bases between. Germline V gene lookup returns CDR1 MGHRA and CDR2 YSYEKL.

The rearrangement links TRBV5-6 to TRBJ1-1; no definite D call. CDR1 and CDR2 from the germline V gene are SGHDT and YYEEEE. The V end lost 0 bases, the J end lost 5 bases, and 11 bases lay between the germline ends. CDR3 length equals 14 residues. CDR3 sequence (DNA): TGTGCCAGCAGCTTGGCCCAACCGGGAACTGAAGCTTTCTTT. It is translated as CASSLAQPGTEAFF.

The genes are TRBV7-6 and TRBJ1-4; D uncertain. CDR1 and CDR2 from the germline V gene are SGHVS and FNYEAQ. V gave up 1 base and J gave up 12 bases, with 18 bases separating them. The CDR3 loop spans 15 amino acids. The CDR3 region has the DNA TGTGCCAGCAGCTTAGTCTCTCCTGGAGGAGAGGAACTGTTTTTT. Its translation: CASSLVSPGGEELFF. Filled out from reference TRBV7-6 and TRBJ1-4, the complete variable domain reads GAGVSQSPRYKVTKRGQDVALRCDPISGHVSLYWYRQALGQGPEFLTYFNYEAQQDKSGLPNDRFSAERPEGSISTLTIQRTEQRDSAMYRCASSLVSPGGEELFFGSGTQLSVL.

The V call is TRBV4-1, the J call TRBJ2-2; no clear D gene. Trimming took off 1 base at V and 4 bases at J, with 7 bases between the two ends. Per the germline V gene, CDR1 is MGHRA and CDR2 is YSYEKL. The CDR3 is 14 amino acids. CDR3 loop: CASSQGQLTGELFF. CDR3 nucleotide sequence: TGCGCCAGCAGCCAAGGGCAGCTCACCGGGGAGCTGTTTTTT.

The chain recombines TRBV6-1 with TRBJ2-5; the D gene is possibly TRBD2 (5 bases). In germline, CDR1 is MNHNS, CDR2 SASEGT. Deletions cut 1 base from V and 4 bases from J, with 10 bases between. This CDR3 comprises 14 residues. CDR3 residues: CASSEGRGRETQYF. CDR3 in DNA: TGTGCCAGCAGTGAAGGAAGAGGGCGAGAGACCCAGTACTTC.

The chain links TRBV13 to TRBJ2-2; 14 bases agree with TRBD2. The germline CDR1 and CDR2 sequences are PRHDT and FYEKMQ (reference sequence). The CDR3 spans 18 residues. V lost 5 bases and J lost 3; bases outside the gene matches: 8. The CDR3 here is CASSPLGLAGVYTGELFF. DNA for the CDR3: TGTGCCAGCAGCCCCCTGGGACTAGCGGGAGTATACACCGGGGAGCTGTTTTTT.

The chain combines TRBV5-1 with TRBJ2-3; 7 bases are shared with TRBD2. The V gene's germline CDR1 is SGHRS and CDR2 YFSETQ. Trimming removed 0 bases from V and 2 bases from J; junction bases left unmatched: 9. The CDR3 length is 17 residues. The DNA for the CDR3 is TGCGCCAGCAGCTTGGGGGCTAGCGGAAAACCCACAGATACGCAGTATTTT. Its translation is CASSLGASGKPTDTQYF.

This clone was detected only a few times. The gene calls are TRBV7-6 and TRBJ2-2; the D gene is possibly TRBD2 (6 bases). The CDR3 runs 14 residues. Germline CDR1 and CDR2: SGHVS and FNYEAQ. V lost 3 bases, J lost 8 bases, and 13 bases lay in between. As DNA, the CDR3 is TGTGCCAGCAGCTTCGGCGGGACCCGGGGGGAGCTGTTTTTT. It translates to CASSFGGTRGELFF.

The rearrangement links TRBV7-8 to TRBJ2-7; tentative D call: TRBD1 (5 bases). The V end was cut by 7 bases, the J end by 1 base, with 17 bases between. The CDR3 has 15 residues. The germline V gene has CDR1 SGHVS and CDR2 FQNEAQ. CDR3 region: CASTPKGLPSYEQYF. The CDR3 DNA sequence: TGTGCCAGCACCCCAAAGGGGCTGCCTTCCTACGAGCAGTACTTC.

A single count supports this clone. CDR3 loop: CASSYRWNTGELFF. The CDR3 nucleotides are TGTGCCAGCAGTTACAGGTGGAACACCGGGGAGCTGTTTTTT. The rearrangement links TRBV6-5 to TRBJ2-2; no clear D gene. The germline V and J ends were trimmed by 2 bases and 1 base, with 5 bases remaining between them. From germline, CDR1 is MNHEY and CDR2 SVGAGI. The CDR3 spans 14 residues.